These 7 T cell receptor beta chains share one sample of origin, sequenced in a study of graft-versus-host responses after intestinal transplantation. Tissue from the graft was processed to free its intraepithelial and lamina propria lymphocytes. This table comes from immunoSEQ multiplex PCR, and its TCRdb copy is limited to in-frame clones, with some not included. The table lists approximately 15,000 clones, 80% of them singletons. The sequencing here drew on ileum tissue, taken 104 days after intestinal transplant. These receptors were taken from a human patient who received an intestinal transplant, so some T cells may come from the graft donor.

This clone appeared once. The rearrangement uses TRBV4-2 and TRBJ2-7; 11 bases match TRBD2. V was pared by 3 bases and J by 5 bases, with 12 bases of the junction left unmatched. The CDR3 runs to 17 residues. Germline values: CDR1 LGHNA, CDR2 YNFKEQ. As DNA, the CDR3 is TGTGCCAGCAGCCATCGAACTAGCGGGAGAACTAGTGACGAGCAGTACTTC. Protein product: CASSHRTSGRTSDEQYF.

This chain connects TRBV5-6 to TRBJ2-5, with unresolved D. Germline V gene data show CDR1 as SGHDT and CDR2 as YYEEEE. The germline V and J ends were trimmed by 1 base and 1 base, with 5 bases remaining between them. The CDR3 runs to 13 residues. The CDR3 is CASSLIVQETQYF. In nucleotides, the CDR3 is TGTGCCAGCAGCTTGATAGTCCAAGAGACCCAGTACTTC.

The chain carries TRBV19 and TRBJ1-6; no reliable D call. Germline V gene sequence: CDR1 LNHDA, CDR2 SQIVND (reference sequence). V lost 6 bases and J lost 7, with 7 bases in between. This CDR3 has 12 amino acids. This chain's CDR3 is CASRRSNSPLHF. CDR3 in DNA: TGTGCCAGTAGAAGGAGCAATTCACCCCTCCACTTT. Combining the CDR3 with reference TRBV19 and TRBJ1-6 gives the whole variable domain DGGITQSPKYLFRKEGQNVTLSCEQNLNHDAMYWYRQDPGQGLRLIYYSQIVNDFQKGDIAEGYSVSREKKESFPLTVTSAQKNPTAFYLCASRRSNSPLHFGNGTRLTVT.

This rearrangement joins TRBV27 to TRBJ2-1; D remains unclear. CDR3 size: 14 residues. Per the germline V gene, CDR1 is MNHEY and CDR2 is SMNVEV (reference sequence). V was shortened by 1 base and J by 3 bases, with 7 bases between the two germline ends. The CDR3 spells CASSLFNSYNEQFF. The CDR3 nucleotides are TGTGCCAGCAGTTTATTTAACAGCTACAATGAGCAGTTCTTC.

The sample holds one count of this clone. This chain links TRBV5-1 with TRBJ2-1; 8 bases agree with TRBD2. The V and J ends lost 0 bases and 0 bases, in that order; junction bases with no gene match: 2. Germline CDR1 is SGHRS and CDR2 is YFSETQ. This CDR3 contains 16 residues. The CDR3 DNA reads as TGCGCCAGCAGCTTGGACGGACTAGCCTCCTACAATGAGCAGTTCTTC. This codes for CASSLDGLASYNEQFF.

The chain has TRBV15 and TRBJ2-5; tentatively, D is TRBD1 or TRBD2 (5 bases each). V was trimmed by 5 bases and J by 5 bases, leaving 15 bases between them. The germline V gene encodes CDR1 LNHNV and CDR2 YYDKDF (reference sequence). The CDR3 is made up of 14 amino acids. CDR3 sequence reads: CATSPHGGEETQYF. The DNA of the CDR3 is TGTGCCACCAGCCCCCATGGGGGAGAGGAGACCCAGTACTTC.

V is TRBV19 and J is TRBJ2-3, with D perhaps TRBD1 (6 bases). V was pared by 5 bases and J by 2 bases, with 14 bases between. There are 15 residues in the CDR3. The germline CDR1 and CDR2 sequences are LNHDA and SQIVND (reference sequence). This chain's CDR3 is CASSPGHQNTDTQYF. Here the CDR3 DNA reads TGTGCCAGTAGTCCGGGACACCAGAACACAGATACGCAGTATTTT.